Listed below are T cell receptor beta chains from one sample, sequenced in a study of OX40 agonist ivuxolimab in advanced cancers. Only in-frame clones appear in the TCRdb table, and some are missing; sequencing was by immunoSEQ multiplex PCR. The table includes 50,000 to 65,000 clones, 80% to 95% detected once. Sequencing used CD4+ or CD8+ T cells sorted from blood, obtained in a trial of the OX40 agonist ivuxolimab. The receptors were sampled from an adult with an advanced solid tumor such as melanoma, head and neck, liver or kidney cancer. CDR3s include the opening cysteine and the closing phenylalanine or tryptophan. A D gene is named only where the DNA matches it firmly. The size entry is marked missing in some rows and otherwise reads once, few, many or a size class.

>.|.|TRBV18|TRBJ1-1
TGTGCCAGCTCACCGGGTAACACTGAAGCTTTCTTT
CASSPGNTEAFF
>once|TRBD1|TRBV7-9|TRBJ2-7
TGTGCCAGCAGCTCCCGGGACAGGGTCTACGAGCAGTACTTC
CASSSRDRVYEQYF
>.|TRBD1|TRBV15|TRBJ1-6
TGTGCCACTCAACACAGGGGCCTCGATTCACCCCTCCACTTT
CATQHRGLDSPLHF
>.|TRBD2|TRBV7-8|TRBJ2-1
TGTGCCAGCAGCTTAGCGCTAGCGGATAGCTCCTACAATGAGCAGTTCTTC
CASSLALADSSYNEQFF
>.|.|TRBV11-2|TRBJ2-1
TGTGCCAGCAGCTTAGCCCACGGGGCCCACACTTCCTACAATGAGCAGTTCTTC
CASSLAHGAHTSYNEQFF
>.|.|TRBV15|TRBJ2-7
TGTGCCACCAGCAGAGTCGAGGAGCAGTACTTC
CATSRVEEQYF
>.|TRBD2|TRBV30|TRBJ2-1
TGTGCCTGGAATCTAGCGGGATCCTACAATGAGCAGTTCTTC
CAWNLAGSYNEQFF
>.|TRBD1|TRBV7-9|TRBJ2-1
TGTGCCAGCAGCTTGTTAGGACAGGAAAGCTACAATGAGCAGTTCTTC
CASSLLGQESYNEQFF
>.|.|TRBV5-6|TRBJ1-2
TGTGCCAGCAGCTTGGAAGGGAAAGGCTACACCTTC
CASSLEGKGYTF
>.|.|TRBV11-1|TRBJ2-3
TGTGCCAGCAGCTTATTTCCGGGTGGCACAGATACGCAGTATTTT
CASSLFPGGTDTQYF
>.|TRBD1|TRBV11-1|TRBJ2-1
TGTGCCAGCACCACAGGGGGGTATGATGAGCAGTTCTTC
CASTTGGYDEQFF
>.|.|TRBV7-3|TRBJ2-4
TGCGCCAGCAGCCAAGATTGGGGGGCCAAAAACATTCAGTACTTC
CASSQDWGAKNIQYF
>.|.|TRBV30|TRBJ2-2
TGTGCATCACACAGGGGTGCGGGGGCCGGGGAGCTGTTTTTT
CASHRGAGAGELFF
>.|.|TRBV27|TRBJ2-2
TGTGCCAGCAGTGACCAGGTGTCGAACACCGGGGAGCTGTTTTTT
CASSDQVSNTGELFF
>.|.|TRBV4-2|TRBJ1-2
TGTGCCAGCAGCCAAGGGGTGCGGGGAGTGGTCTATGGCTACACCTTC
CASSQGVRGVVYGYTF
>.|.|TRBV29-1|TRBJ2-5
TGCAGCGTTATTGGGTCCGCAATCAAAGAGACCCAGTACTTC
CSVIGSAIKETQYF
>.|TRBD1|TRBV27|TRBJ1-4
TGTGCCAGCAGTTCCTGGACAGGGGGCAGGGAAAAACTGTTTTTT
CASSSWTGGREKLFF
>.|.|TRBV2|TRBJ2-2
TGTGCCTGCACGACAGTGGGAAGGACCGGGGAGCTGTTTTTT
CACTTVGRTGELFF
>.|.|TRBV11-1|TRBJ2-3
TGTGCCAGCAGTCTGACGCCCACACACAGCACAGATACGCAGTATTTT
CASSLTPTHSTDTQYF
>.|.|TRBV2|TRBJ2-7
TGTGCCAGCAAGAGTTCAGGGCAAGAGAAGTACTTC
CASKSSGQEKYF
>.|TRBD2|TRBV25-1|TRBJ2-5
TGTGCCAGCAGTGAATTGCGGGGGTATCAAGAGACCCAGTACTTC
CASSELRGYQETQYF
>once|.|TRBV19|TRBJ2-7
TGTGCCAGTAGCCCCGGACGCTCCTACGAGCAGTACTTC
CASSPGRSYEQYF